The 16 T cell receptor beta chains presented below share a single source sample, sequenced in a study of blood T cell repertoires in COVID-19. Assay used: immunoSEQ multiplex PCR; TCRdb lists only in-frame clones, some missing. The data hold around 200,000 clones, with around nine tenths observed a single time. Sequencing used peripheral blood. These receptors originate from a man aged 60-69 years who had recovered from COVID-19.

This clone occurred once. CDR3 sequence: CASSSLADSNTGELFF. The CDR3 bases are TGTGCCAGCAGCTCTTTAGCGGACTCGAACACCGGGGAGCTGTTTTTT. The rearrangement uses TRBV7-9 and TRBJ2-2, with D possibly matching TRBD2 (6 bases). This CDR3 is built from 16 residues. Trimming pared 4 bases from V and 0 bases from J, leaving 12 bases between. Looked up from germline, CDR1 is SEHNR and CDR2 is FQNEAQ (reference sequence). The whole variable domain, remainder taken from reference TRBV7-9 and TRBJ2-2, is DTGVSQNPRHKITKRGQNVTFRCDPISEHNRLYWYRQTLGQGPEFLTYFQNEAQLEKSRLLSDRFSAERPKGSFSTLEIQRTEQGDSAMYLCASSSLADSNTGELFFGEGSRLTVL.

On this clone itself: The same CDR3 arises from other DNA sequences in this sample as well. J is TRBJ1-4 and V is TRBV19; 8 bases agree with TRBD1. The CDR3 sequence is 15 residues long. Trimming removed 3 bases from V and 3 bases from J; junction bases left unmatched: 3. The germline V gene has CDR1 LNHDA and CDR2 SQIVND (reference sequence). This CDR3 is CASSIGTGPNEKLFF. The CDR3 DNA follows: TGTGCCAGTAGTATTGGGACAGGACCTAATGAAAAACTGTTTTTT.

This chain uses TRBV11-3 with TRBJ1-1; TRBD1 matches at 10 bases. The trim removed 5 bases at V and 2 bases at J, leaving 20 bases unmatched. The CDR3 spans 20 residues. Germline CDR1 and CDR2: SGHNT and YENEEA. CDR3 DNA: TGTGCCAGCAGCCGCAGACCCGGGACAGGGGACACAGTCCTCAACACTGAAGCTTTCTTT. The encoded protein is CASSRRPGTGDTVLNTEAFF.

The rearrangement uses TRBV7-8 and TRBJ1-5; 10 bases line up with TRBD1. This CDR3 spans 17 amino acids. Germline CDR1 and CDR2: SGHVS and FQNEAQ. The trim removed 0 bases at V and 1 base at J, leaving 3 bases unmatched. CDR3 DNA: TGTGCCAGCAGCTTAGCGGGACAGGGGTTAAGCAATCAGCCCCAGCATTTT. This codes for CASSLAGQGLSNQPQHF.

V is TRBV3-1 (or the pseudogene TRBV3-2) and J is TRBJ2-6, with 13 bases fitting TRBD2. J gave up 0 bases and V 4 bases, and 9 bases lay outside the gene matches. CDR1 and CDR2 from the germline V gene are LGHDT and YNNKEL (reference sequence). This CDR3 contains 20 residues. CDR3 sequence reads: CASSLGTSGAVYSGANVLTF. DNA for the CDR3: TGTGCCAGCAGCCTAGGGACTAGCGGGGCCGTCTACTCTGGGGCCAACGTCCTGACTTTC.

The genes are TRBV7-7 and TRBJ2-7; the match to TRBD1 covers 8 bases. Germline values: CDR1 SSHAT, CDR2 FNYEAQ (reference sequence). The CDR3 is 13 residues long. Trimming removed 5 bases from V and 6 bases from J; junction bases left unmatched: 6. The CDR3 DNA sequence: TGTGCCAGCAGCCCCGCGGGGACAGGCGAGCAGTACTTC. As protein: CASSPAGTGEQYF.

The rearrangement links TRBV9 to TRBJ2-3, with 7 bases matching TRBD1. The germline V gene encodes CDR1 SGDLS and CDR2 YYNGEE. The CDR3 has 15 amino acids. The trim removed 2 bases at V and 4 bases at J, leaving 7 bases unmatched. This CDR3 reads CASSVARQGPDTQYF. CDR3 bases: TGTGCCAGCAGCGTTGCGAGACAGGGCCCAGATACGCAGTATTTT.

This CDR3 is CASSEGHPSNQPQHF. The CDR3 DNA reads as TGCGCCAGCAGTGAGGGCCACCCAAGCAATCAGCCCCAGCATTTT. The V call is TRBV10-2, the J call TRBJ1-5; no definite D call. Germline assignment: CDR1 WSHSY and CDR2 SAAADI. The CDR3 covers 15 residues. Trimming left V 2 bases short and J 1 base short, with 9 bases between.

The chain combines TRBV5-4 with TRBJ2-3, with 7 bases fitting TRBD1. The junction had 3 bases not matched to a gene; V was cut back by 3 bases and J by 2 bases. Germline-derived CDR1 and CDR2 are SGHNT and YYREEE (reference sequence). The CDR3 loop spans 14 amino acids. The chain's CDR3 is CASSSQGTTDTQYF. CDR3 nucleotides: TGTGCCAGCAGCTCACAGGGGACCACAGATACGCAGTATTTT.

This sequence joins TRBV7-2 and TRBJ1-6; the D gene is possibly TRBD1 (5 bases). This CDR3 spans 15 amino acids. Trimming cost V 2 bases and J 8 bases, with 13 bases left between them. The germline CDR1 and CDR2 sequences are SGHTA and FQGNSA. The CDR3 is CASSLQGPWDSPLHF. CDR3 DNA sequence: TGTGCCAGCAGCTTACAGGGCCCTTGGGATTCACCCCTCCACTTT. Using reference TRBV7-2 and TRBJ1-6 for the parts outside the CDR3, the full variable domain is GAGVSQSPSNKVTEKGKDVELRCDPISGHTALYWYRQSLGQGLEFLIYFQGNSAPDKSGLPSDRFSAERTGGSVSTLTIQRTQQEDSAVYLCASSLQGPWDSPLHFGNGTRLTVT.

This clone appeared a single time. The chain employs TRBV7-9 and TRBJ1-5; a possible D gene is TRBD1 (6 bases). The CDR3 consists of 14 residues. V shed 3 bases and J shed 3 bases, with 9 bases lying between them. CDR1 is SEHNR, CDR2 FQNEAQ, per germline (reference sequence). CDR3: CASSFRGTNQPQHF. DNA for the CDR3: TGTGCCAGCAGCTTTAGGGGGACCAATCAGCCCCAGCATTTT.

The chain has TRBV5-4 and TRBJ2-1; TRBD1 matches 7 bases. With 3 bases clipped from V and 6 bases from J, the junction kept 9 bases outside the gene matches. This CDR3 is built from 15 residues. Per germline, CDR1 SGHNT and CDR2 YYREEE (reference sequence). In nucleotides, the CDR3 is TGTGCCAGCAGCTCCCGGGTAGGGGACAGCAATGAGCAGTTCTTC. Its translation is CASSSRVGDSNEQFF.

V and J are TRBV24-1 and TRBJ2-1, with TRBD2 matching over 13 bases. The V gene's germline CDR1 is KGHDR and CDR2 SFDVKD. J gave up 4 bases and V 4 bases, and 3 bases lay outside the gene matches. The CDR3 runs 16 residues. CDR3 amino acids: CATSEPGLAGYNEQFF. As DNA, the CDR3 is TGTGCCACCAGTGAGCCGGGACTAGCGGGGTACAATGAGCAGTTCTTC.

The chain employs TRBV18 and TRBJ1-1; 11 bases line up with TRBD1. The junction had 3 bases not matched to a gene; V was cut back by 4 bases and J by 5 bases. This CDR3 has 14 amino acids. Germline V gene data show CDR1 as KGHSH and CDR2 as LQKENI. The CDR3 DNA reads as TGTGCCAGCTCACGGGGGACAGGGGGGACTGAAGCTTTCTTT. Its protein product is CASSRGTGGTEAFF. The full variable domain, its missing parts supplied by reference TRBV18 and TRBJ1-1, is NAGVMQNPRHLVRRRGQEARLRCSPMKGHSHVYWYRQLPEEGLKFMVYLQKENIIDESGMPKERFSAEFPKEGPSILRIQQVVRGDSAAYFCASSRGTGGTEAFFGQGTRLTVV.

This chain links TRBV30 with TRBJ2-3; D is possibly TRBD2 (6 bases). This CDR3 has 15 residues. Germline CDR1 reads GTSNPN; CDR2 reads SVGIG (reference sequence). Trimming removed 2 bases from V and 5 bases from J, with 17 bases in between. CDR3 sequence reads: CAWSTAGSIGDTQYF. The CDR3 DNA reads TGTGCCTGGAGTACGGCGGGGAGCATCGGAGATACGCAGTATTTT.

The chain couples TRBV24-1 to TRBJ1-1; the D is unclear. CDR1 is KGHDR and CDR2 is SFDVKD in the germline V gene. V shed 5 bases and J shed 1 base, with 7 bases lying between them. The CDR3 loop spans 13 amino acids. CDR3 nucleotide sequence: TGTGCCACCAGTGGTACAGAGAACACTGAAGCTTTCTTT. Amino acids: CATSGTENTEAFF.